Listed here are 10 T cell receptor beta chains from one sample, sequenced in a study of OX40 agonist ivuxolimab in advanced cancers. Method: immunoSEQ multiplex PCR; TCRdb's copy keeps in-frame clones and lacks some. The sample holds approximately 50,000 clones, about 90% seen once. The material sequenced was CD4+ or CD8+ T cells sorted from blood, taken in a trial of the OX40 agonist ivuxolimab. The receptors originated from an adult with an advanced solid tumor such as melanoma, head and neck, liver or kidney cancer.

CDR3 in DNA: TGTGCCAGTTCGGGGGATTACGAGCAGTACTTC. It translates to CASSGDYEQYF. This rearrangement joins TRBV2 to TRBJ2-7, with a possible D match to TRBD2 (6 bases). The V and J ends lost 9 bases and 4 bases respectively, with 10 bases between them. Germline-derived CDR1 and CDR2 are SNHLY and FYNNEI. There are 11 residues in the CDR3.

V and J are TRBV30 and TRBJ1-3; D remains ambiguous. The germline V and J ends were trimmed by 3 bases and 1 base, with 10 bases remaining between them. CDR1 and CDR2 (germline): GTSNPN, SVGIG (reference sequence). The CDR3 extends over 14 amino acids. The CDR3 spells CAWRYTASGNTIYF. CDR3 nucleotides: TGTGCCTGGAGATATACAGCGTCTGGAAACACCATATATTTT.

This clone was picked up a small number of times. The chain is built from TRBV29-1 and TRBJ2-3; TRBD1 or TRBD2 may be the D gene (5 bases each). V lost 3 bases and J lost 5, with 21 bases in between. The CDR3 spans 16 residues. CDR1 is SQVTM and CDR2 is ANQGSEA in the germline V gene. Here the CDR3 DNA reads TGCAGCGTTGACGGGGCGGCGGACGGACCTGTAGATACGCAGTATTTT. Translated: CSVDGAADGPVDTQYF.

The V and J genes are TRBV5-1 and TRBJ2-2, with D unresolved. V dropped 0 bases and J dropped 2 bases, with 8 bases sitting between them. This CDR3 has 15 amino acids. The germline CDR1 and CDR2 sequences are SGHRS and YFSETQ. CDR3 residues: CASSLGRINTGELFF. The CDR3, as DNA: TGCGCCAGCAGCTTGGGCAGGATCAACACCGGGGAGCTGTTTTTT.

The chain recombines TRBV6-6 with TRBJ2-1; D is perhaps TRBD2 (6 bases). CDR1 and CDR2 (germline): MNHNY, SVGAGI (reference sequence). CDR3 length equals 15 residues. V lost 4 bases to trimming and J lost 4 bases, with 14 bases between them. CDR3 in DNA: TGTGCCAGCAGTTTGGCCGGGACTTATTACAATGAGCAGTTCTTC. Residues: CASSLAGTYYNEQFF.

This chain links TRBV27 with TRBJ2-5; D is possibly TRBD1 (6 bases). This CDR3 region has 15 residues. Germline V lookup: CDR1 MNHEY, CDR2 SMNVEV (reference sequence). V was shortened by 4 bases and J by 0 bases, with 12 bases between the two germline ends. Here the CDR3 reads CASSSGQRYQETQYF. The CDR3 DNA follows: TGTGCCAGCAGTTCGGGACAAAGATACCAAGAGACCCAGTACTTC.

This rearrangement joins TRBV27 to TRBJ2-5; a possible D gene is TRBD1 (5 bases). TRBJ2-7 explains the end of the DNA better; the J call may be wrong. CDR3 size: 14 residues. Germline-derived CDR1 and CDR2 are MNHEY and SMNVEV (reference sequence). The DNA for the CDR3 is TGTGCCAGCAGTTTATCCGCAGGGCTCTACGAGCAGTACTTC. Protein product: CASSLSAGLYEQYF.

This clone came up a few times. The rearrangement uses TRBV5-1 and TRBJ2-5; 8 positions match TRBD1. J gave up 5 bases and V 4 bases, and 7 bases lay outside the gene matches. Per germline, CDR1 SGHRS and CDR2 YFSETQ. The CDR3 covers 14 residues. The DNA of the CDR3 is TGCGCCAGCAGCAACGGACAGGGATGGGAGACCCAGTACTTC. It translates to CASSNGQGWETQYF.

This chain joins TRBV28 and TRBJ1-3, with unresolved D. CDR1 and CDR2 (germline): MDHEN, SYDVKM. The CDR3 extends over 12 amino acids. V gave up 3 bases and J gave up 2 bases, with 2 bases separating them. The CDR3 sequence: CASSLTGNTIYF. In DNA, the CDR3 is TGTGCCAGCAGTTTGACTGGAAACACCATATATTTT.

J is TRBJ2-1 and V is TRBV5-1; possible D gene TRBD1, 6 bases. Germline V gene lookup returns CDR1 SGHRS and CDR2 YFSETQ. The CDR3 loop spans 17 amino acids. The V gene lost 2 bases and the J gene lost 3 bases, with 18 bases spanning the gap. Here the CDR3 reads CASSFLGVQGVYNEQFF. Written as DNA, the CDR3 is TGCGCCAGCAGCTTCTTGGGGGTACAGGGAGTCTACAATGAGCAGTTCTTC.